This entry lists 4 T cell receptor beta chains sequenced from one sample in a study of cytomegalovirus exposure and HLA in healthy donors. A multiplex PCR was run with 60 Vbeta primers and 13 Jbeta primers. The data were produced by immunoSEQ multiplex PCR, yet TCRdb's version contains in-frame clones alone and is incomplete. Of about 140,000 clones listed, roughly 78% are singletons. The sequencing input was PBMCs. Every receptor here comes from a female donor in good health and CMV-seronegative.

The genes are TRBV9 and TRBJ2-5; 7 nucleotides line up with TRBD1. The end of the DNA aligns better with TRBJ2-7, so the J call may be wrong. The CDR3 consists of 13 residues. CDR1 and CDR2 (germline): SGDLS, YYNGEE. Here the CDR3 reads CASSPGGIGEQYF. CDR3 in DNA: TGTGCCAGCAGCCCAGGGGGAATCGGCGAGCAGTACTTC.

A remark on this clone: This specimen includes other DNA sequences encoding the same CDR3. The chain recombines TRBV7-9 with TRBJ2-7, with 10 bases that match TRBD1. This CDR3 has 14 residues. CDR1 and CDR2 from the germline V gene are SEHNR and FQNEAQ (reference sequence). With 1 base clipped from V and 4 bases from J, the junction kept 1 base outside the gene matches. DNA for the CDR3: TGTGCCAGCAGCTTAGGACAGGGGGCTTACGAGCAGTACTTC. Its protein is CASSLGQGAYEQYF.

The chain carries TRBV21-1 and TRBJ1-1; the table's D gene call, TRBD1, was not cross checked with the DNA. TRBV21-1 is classified as a pseudogene. This CDR3 comprises 18 residues. CDR3 protein: CASSPCPRRSPMNTEAFF. The CDR3 DNA follows: TGTGCCAGCAGCCCCTGCCCCAGGCGCTCCCCTATGAACACTGAAGCTTTCTTT.

This clone was recorded a few times. The chain employs TRBV28 and TRBJ2-1, with 7 bases lining up with TRBD1. Losses at the gene ends were 10 bases for V and 4 bases for J; bases not matched to a gene: 13. The CDR3 totals 15 residues. Germline CDR1 is MDHEN and CDR2 is SYDVKM. The CDR3 DNA reads as TGTGCCACTCAGCCCCTCCCAGGGGGATACAATGAGCAGTTCTTC. This translates into CATQPLPGGYNEQFF.